The 21 T cell receptor beta chains in this list originate from one sample, sequenced in a study of CXCR3-negative and CXCR3-positive naive CD8 T cells. TRB cDNA was prepared as libraries by UMI-labeled 5' RACE. TCRdb re-called the 5' RACE reads and gives one entry per CDR3 protein, without DNA. The listing contains about 39,000 distinct CDR3 sequences. Sequencing used memory CD8+ T cells from blood. The receptors stem from a human donor in good health. Some clones in this sample may be carry-over from other donors' samples.

The chain uses TRBV29-1 and TRBJ2-1; TCRdb proposes TRBD2, but this gene call is untestable without DNA. CDR1 is SQVTM, CDR2 ANQGSEA, per germline. The length of the CDR3 is 19 residues. The CDR3 here is CSVEDLGGLAGVPYNEQFF.

J is TRBJ2-7 and V is TRBV29-1; TCRdb gives TRBD1 as the D gene, but with no DNA this cannot be confirmed. Looked up from germline, CDR1 is SQVTM and CDR2 is ANQGSEA. The CDR3 extends over 18 amino acids. CDR3 sequence: CSVEGEDRGFSRAYEQYF.

CDR3 sequence reads: CASPNMGQGVHEQFF. The V gene is TRBV19, the J gene TRBJ2-1; TCRdb reports TRBD1, a call that lacks DNA to check it against. Germline V CDR1 and CDR2: LNHDA, SQIVND (reference sequence). The CDR3 has 15 amino acids.

The chain is built from TRBV7-2 and TRBJ2-6; TCRdb lists TRBD1, though no DNA is available to test this call. CDR1 is SGHTA, CDR2 FQGNSA, per germline. This CDR3 has 16 residues. The CDR3: CASSFTGGSGANVLTF. Supplemented by reference TRBV7-2 and TRBJ2-6, the full variable domain reads GAGVSQSPSNKVTEKGKDVELRCDPISGHTALYWYRQSLGQGLEFLIYFQGNSAPDKSGLPSDRFSAERTGGSVSTLTIQRTQQEDSAVYLCASSFTGGSGANVLTFGAGSRLTVL.

This chain joins TRBV7-7 and TRBJ2-1; TCRdb lists TRBD2, though no DNA is available to test this call. The CDR3 totals 13 residues. Germline V gene sequence: CDR1 SSHAT, CDR2 FNYEAQ (reference sequence). The CDR3 is CASSLRANNEQFF.

The rearrangement uses TRBV10-3 and TRBJ2-5; TCRdb's assignment of TRBD2 cannot be checked, as there is no DNA. This CDR3 is built from 14 residues. Germline assignment: CDR1 ENHRY and CDR2 SYGVKD. CDR3 sequence reads: CAISGLAGGQTQYF.

The V and J genes are TRBV14 and TRBJ1-1. CDR1 and CDR2 from the germline V gene are SGHDN and FVKESK. The CDR3 sequence is 13 residues long. CDR3 amino acids: CASSPGLNTEAFF.

This chain joins TRBV29-1 and TRBJ2-7; TCRdb indicates TRBD2, and absent DNA this call remains unverified. This CDR3 has 12 amino acids. Germline V lookup: CDR1 SQVTM, CDR2 ANQGSEA. Here the CDR3 reads CSSDSGSGEQYF.

The chain links TRBV28 to TRBJ2-6; the TCRdb call, TRBD2, lacks DNA for checking. Germline-derived CDR1 and CDR2 are MDHEN and SYDVKM. The CDR3 extends over 16 amino acids. The CDR3 here is CASSASGVSGANVLTF. Using reference TRBV28 and TRBJ2-6 for the parts outside the CDR3, the full variable domain is DVKVTQSSRYLVKRTGEKVFLECVQDMDHENMFWYRQDPGLGLRLIYFSYDVKMKEKGDIPEGYSVSREKKERFSLILESASTNQTSMYLCASSASGVSGANVLTFGAGSRLTVL.

The V gene is TRBV20-1, the J gene TRBJ1-5; TCRdb reports TRBD1, a call that lacks DNA to check it against. CDR1 is DFQATT, CDR2 SNEGSKA, per germline (reference sequence). The CDR3 has 13 amino acids. The CDR3 spells CSASDRVLTPQHF.

J is TRBJ2-7 and V is TRBV29-1; TCRdb lists TRBD1, though no DNA is available to test this call. Germline V gene data show CDR1 as SQVTM and CDR2 as ANQGSEA. The length of the CDR3 is 13 residues. This chain's CDR3 is CSARDRHRYEQYF.

V usage is TRBV4-2 and J usage is TRBJ2-2; TCRdb indicates TRBD1, and absent DNA this call remains unverified. Germline-derived CDR1 and CDR2 are LGHNA and YNFKEQ. This CDR3 region has 14 residues. CDR3 sequence: CASSQGGFLGELFF.

The chain's CDR3 is CASRVAGGPEETQYF. The chain has TRBV12-3 or TRBV12-4 and TRBJ2-5; TCRdb proposes TRBD2, but this gene call is untestable without DNA. The CDR3 has 15 residues.

The V gene is TRBV7-8, the J gene TRBJ2-7. The germline V gene encodes CDR1 SGHVS and CDR2 FQNEAQ. This CDR3 spans 13 amino acids. CDR3 loop: CASSLSAVYEQYF. The variable domain in full, completed from reference TRBV7-8 and TRBJ2-7, reads GAGVSQSPRYKVAKRGQDVALRCDPISGHVSLFWYQQALGQGPEFLTYFQNEAQLDKSGLPSDRFFAERPEGSVSTLKIQRTQQEDSAVYLCASSLSAVYEQYFGPGTRLTVT.

The chain couples TRBV6-5 to TRBJ2-1; TCRdb indicates TRBD2, and absent DNA this call remains unverified. The CDR3 length is 16 residues. Germline values: CDR1 MNHEY, CDR2 SVGAGI. The chain's CDR3 is CASRASGGSAYNEQFF.

The chain couples TRBV7-3 to TRBJ2-7; the D gene TCRdb calls, TRBD1, cannot be checked with no DNA. There are 13 residues in the CDR3. Germline V CDR1 and CDR2: SGHTA, FQGTGA. CDR3 amino acids: CASSRGTGYEQYF.

The chain joins TRBV12-5 to TRBJ1-2. Germline CDR1 LGHNT, CDR2 FRNRAP. This CDR3 region has 14 residues. Here the CDR3 reads CASGPQGPLSGYTF.

The rearrangement uses TRBV6-6 and TRBJ2-3. The CDR3 is made up of 12 amino acids. From germline, CDR1 is MNHNY and CDR2 SVGAGI (reference sequence). CDR3 loop: CASSEGTDTQYF.

The rearrangement uses TRBV27 and TRBJ2-7; TCRdb's assignment of TRBD2 cannot be checked, as there is no DNA. Germline CDR1 and CDR2: MNHEY and SMNVEV (reference sequence). The CDR3 spans 16 residues. CDR3: CASRSKEDYRGEEQYF.

The chain carries TRBV14 and TRBJ2-7. Germline V CDR1 and CDR2: SGHDN, FVKESK. The CDR3 has 14 amino acids. The CDR3 loop reads CASSQEYGNYEQYF. The complete variable domain, with remaining parts taken from reference TRBV14 and TRBJ2-7, reads EAGVTQFPSHSVIEKGQTVTLRCDPISGHDNLYWYRRVMGKEIKFLLHFVKESKQDESGMPNNRFLAERTGGTYSTLKVQPAELEDSGVYFCASSQEYGNYEQYFGPGTRLTVT.

V usage is TRBV15 and J usage is TRBJ2-3; TCRdb's D call, TRBD1, is unchecked because there is no DNA. The CDR3 sequence is 15 residues long. CDR1 and CDR2 from the germline V gene are LNHNV and YYDKDF (reference sequence). CDR3 amino acids: CATSRVAGGPDTQYF.